The T cell receptor (beta chain) described here comes from a study of cytomegalovirus exposure and HLA in healthy donors. Study as a whole: The 95 to 150 validation repertoires used a platform that matched the one used for the roughly 700 first-cohort repertoires, as a later analysis reported.

V was cut by 0 bases and J by 4 bases, with 11 bases left in between. Germline V gives CDR1 SGDLS, CDR2 YYNGEE. The CDR3 sequence is 16 residues long. Among the 120 or so subjects of the validation cohort, separate from the approximately 660-subject first cohort, were the donors. Findings of the study overall: In vitro confirmation showed a few CMV-associated chains to be CMV antigen specific. A list of 150 or so TCR beta chains associated with cytomegalovirus was given.

The table came from immunoSEQ multiplex PCR; TCRdb's copy has only in-frame clones and leaves some out. The sample records 47,000 or so clones, roughly nine tenths being singletons. Remarks on this clone: Its target is not known.

The chain uses TRBV9 and TRBJ2-6; D might be TRBD1 (6 bases). Sequencing used PBMCs. The receptor's source is a man younger than 35 in good health and CMV-seronegative. This CDR3 is CASSVDGGGGANVLTF. The CDR3 nucleotides are TGTGCCAGCAGCGTAGATGGGGGCGGGGGGGCCAACGTCCTGACTTTC.